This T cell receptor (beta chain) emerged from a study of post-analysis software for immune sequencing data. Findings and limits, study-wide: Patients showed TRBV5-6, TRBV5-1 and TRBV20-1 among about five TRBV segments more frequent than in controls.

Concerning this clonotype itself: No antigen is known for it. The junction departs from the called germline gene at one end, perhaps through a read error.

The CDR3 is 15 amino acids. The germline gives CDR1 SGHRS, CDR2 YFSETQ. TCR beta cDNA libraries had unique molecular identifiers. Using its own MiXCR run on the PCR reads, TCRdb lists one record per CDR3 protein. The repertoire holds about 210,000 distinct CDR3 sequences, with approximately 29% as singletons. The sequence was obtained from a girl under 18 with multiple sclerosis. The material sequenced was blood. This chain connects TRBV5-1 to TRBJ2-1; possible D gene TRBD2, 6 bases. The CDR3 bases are TGCGCCAGCAGCTTGGAAGGGGACTCCTACGATGAGCAGTTCTTC. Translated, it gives CASSLEGDSYDEQFF.